The 9 T cell receptor beta chains below come from one sample, sequenced in a study of PD-1 blockade in classical Hodgkin lymphoma. Profiled with immunoSEQ multiplex PCR; TCRdb holds only in-frame clones, not every one. The table has 25,000 to 40,000 clones, under 75% seen once. Time point reported: cycle 4 day 1 (C4D1), after more than five weeks of nivolumab. Each patient experienced a relapse that followed autologous stem cell transplantation, and brentuximab vedotin exposure varied. Source: peripheral blood mononuclear cells (PBMCs), taken before the fourth cycle of nivolumab. These receptors came from a human donor with classical Hodgkin lymphoma.

The chain links TRBV15 to TRBJ2-7; 7 nucleotides match TRBD1. The J segment lost 3 bases and the V segment lost 1 base, leaving 12 bases of the junction unmatched. The CDR3 has 17 residues. The germline V gene has CDR1 LNHNV and CDR2 YYDKDF (reference sequence). In nucleotides, the CDR3 is TGTGCCACCAGCAGAGCTAACTTGGGACAGACAGACTACGAGCAGTACTTC. It translates to CATSRANLGQTDYEQYF.

The genes are TRBV11-2 and TRBJ2-1; 9 bases agree with TRBD2. The CDR3 extends over 16 amino acids. The germline V gene has CDR1 SGHAT and CDR2 FQNNGV. V was clipped by 3 bases and J by 3 bases; unmatched bases: 6. The DNA of the CDR3 is TGTGCCAGCAGCTTTGGGACTAGCAATTACTACAATGAGCAGTTCTTC. This gives the protein CASSFGTSNYYNEQFF.

V gene TRBV21-1 combines with J gene TRBJ2-2. TRBV21-1 has pseudogene status. The CDR3 contains 11 residues. CDR3: CASSARRELFF. The DNA for the CDR3 is TGTGCCAGCAGCGCCCGTCGGGAGCTGTTTTTT.

The rearrangement joins TRBV19 to TRBJ2-7; perhaps TRBD1 as D (6 bases). The ends were cut back, 6 bases at V and 2 bases at J, with 11 bases in the middle. Looked up from germline, CDR1 is LNHDA and CDR2 is SQIVND (reference sequence). The CDR3 spans 13 residues. CDR3 loop: CASRDQGTYEQYF. The CDR3 DNA sequence: TGTGCCAGTAGGGACCAGGGGACCTACGAGCAGTACTTC. Together with reference TRBV19 and TRBJ2-7, the CDR3 gives the full variable domain: DGGITQSPKYLFRKEGQNVTLSCEQNLNHDAMYWYRQDPGQGLRLIYYSQIVNDFQKGDIAEGYSVSREKKESFPLTVTSAQKNPTAFYLCASRDQGTYEQYFGPGTRLTVT.

V usage is TRBV30 and J usage is TRBJ1-1; 7 positions agree with TRBD1. CDR1 and CDR2 from the germline V gene are GTSNPN and SVGIG (reference sequence). The CDR3 contains 16 residues. After removal of 1 base from V and 1 base from J, the junction contained 9 bases not matched to a gene. As DNA, the CDR3 is TGTGCCTGGAGTGCACGACAGGGAAAAAGGAACACTGAAGCTTTCTTT. The encoded protein is CAWSARQGKRNTEAFF.

Sample share makes this clone medium-sized (0.01 to 0.1%). This CDR3 reads CASSLGEMNTEAFF. The CDR3 bases are TGTGCCAGCAGCTTAGGAGAGATGAACACTGAAGCTTTCTTT. The chain carries TRBV7-6 and TRBJ1-1; no clear D. This CDR3 is 14 amino acids long. The V and J ends lost 1 base and 0 bases respectively, with 6 bases between them. Germline V gives CDR1 SGHVS, CDR2 FNYEAQ.

DNA of the CDR3: TGTGCCAGCAGTTTATCGGGGCTTGGGGGTGGCTACGAGCAGTACTTC. This codes for CASSLSGLGGGYEQYF. V gene TRBV27 combines with J gene TRBJ2-7; D is tentatively TRBD1 or TRBD2 (5 bases each). The V gene lost 0 bases and the J gene lost 3 bases, with 15 bases spanning the gap. This CDR3 has 16 amino acids. Germline V gene sequence: CDR1 MNHEY, CDR2 SMNVEV (reference sequence).

J is TRBJ1-2 and V is TRBV4-3; tentatively, D is TRBD1 (6 bases). V was pared by 0 bases and J by 4 bases, with 21 bases between. This CDR3 contains 18 residues. Germline loops: CDR1 LGHNA, CDR2 YSLEER. The CDR3 sequence: CASSQDGGTSLTAYGYTF. CDR3 nucleotides: TGCGCCAGCAGCCAAGATGGGGGCACGTCCTTGACAGCCTATGGCTACACCTTC.

This clone was counted only a few times. V and J are TRBV5-6 and TRBJ2-5; 9 bases are shared with TRBD2. This CDR3 contains 16 residues. Per germline, CDR1 SGHDT and CDR2 YYEEEE. Unmatched junction bases numbered 11, after V lost 4 bases and J lost 4 bases. CDR3 nucleotides: TGTGCCAGCAGCCTGGCGGGTGCGGGGGGGGGAGAGACCCAGTACTTC. Protein: CASSLAGAGGGETQYF.